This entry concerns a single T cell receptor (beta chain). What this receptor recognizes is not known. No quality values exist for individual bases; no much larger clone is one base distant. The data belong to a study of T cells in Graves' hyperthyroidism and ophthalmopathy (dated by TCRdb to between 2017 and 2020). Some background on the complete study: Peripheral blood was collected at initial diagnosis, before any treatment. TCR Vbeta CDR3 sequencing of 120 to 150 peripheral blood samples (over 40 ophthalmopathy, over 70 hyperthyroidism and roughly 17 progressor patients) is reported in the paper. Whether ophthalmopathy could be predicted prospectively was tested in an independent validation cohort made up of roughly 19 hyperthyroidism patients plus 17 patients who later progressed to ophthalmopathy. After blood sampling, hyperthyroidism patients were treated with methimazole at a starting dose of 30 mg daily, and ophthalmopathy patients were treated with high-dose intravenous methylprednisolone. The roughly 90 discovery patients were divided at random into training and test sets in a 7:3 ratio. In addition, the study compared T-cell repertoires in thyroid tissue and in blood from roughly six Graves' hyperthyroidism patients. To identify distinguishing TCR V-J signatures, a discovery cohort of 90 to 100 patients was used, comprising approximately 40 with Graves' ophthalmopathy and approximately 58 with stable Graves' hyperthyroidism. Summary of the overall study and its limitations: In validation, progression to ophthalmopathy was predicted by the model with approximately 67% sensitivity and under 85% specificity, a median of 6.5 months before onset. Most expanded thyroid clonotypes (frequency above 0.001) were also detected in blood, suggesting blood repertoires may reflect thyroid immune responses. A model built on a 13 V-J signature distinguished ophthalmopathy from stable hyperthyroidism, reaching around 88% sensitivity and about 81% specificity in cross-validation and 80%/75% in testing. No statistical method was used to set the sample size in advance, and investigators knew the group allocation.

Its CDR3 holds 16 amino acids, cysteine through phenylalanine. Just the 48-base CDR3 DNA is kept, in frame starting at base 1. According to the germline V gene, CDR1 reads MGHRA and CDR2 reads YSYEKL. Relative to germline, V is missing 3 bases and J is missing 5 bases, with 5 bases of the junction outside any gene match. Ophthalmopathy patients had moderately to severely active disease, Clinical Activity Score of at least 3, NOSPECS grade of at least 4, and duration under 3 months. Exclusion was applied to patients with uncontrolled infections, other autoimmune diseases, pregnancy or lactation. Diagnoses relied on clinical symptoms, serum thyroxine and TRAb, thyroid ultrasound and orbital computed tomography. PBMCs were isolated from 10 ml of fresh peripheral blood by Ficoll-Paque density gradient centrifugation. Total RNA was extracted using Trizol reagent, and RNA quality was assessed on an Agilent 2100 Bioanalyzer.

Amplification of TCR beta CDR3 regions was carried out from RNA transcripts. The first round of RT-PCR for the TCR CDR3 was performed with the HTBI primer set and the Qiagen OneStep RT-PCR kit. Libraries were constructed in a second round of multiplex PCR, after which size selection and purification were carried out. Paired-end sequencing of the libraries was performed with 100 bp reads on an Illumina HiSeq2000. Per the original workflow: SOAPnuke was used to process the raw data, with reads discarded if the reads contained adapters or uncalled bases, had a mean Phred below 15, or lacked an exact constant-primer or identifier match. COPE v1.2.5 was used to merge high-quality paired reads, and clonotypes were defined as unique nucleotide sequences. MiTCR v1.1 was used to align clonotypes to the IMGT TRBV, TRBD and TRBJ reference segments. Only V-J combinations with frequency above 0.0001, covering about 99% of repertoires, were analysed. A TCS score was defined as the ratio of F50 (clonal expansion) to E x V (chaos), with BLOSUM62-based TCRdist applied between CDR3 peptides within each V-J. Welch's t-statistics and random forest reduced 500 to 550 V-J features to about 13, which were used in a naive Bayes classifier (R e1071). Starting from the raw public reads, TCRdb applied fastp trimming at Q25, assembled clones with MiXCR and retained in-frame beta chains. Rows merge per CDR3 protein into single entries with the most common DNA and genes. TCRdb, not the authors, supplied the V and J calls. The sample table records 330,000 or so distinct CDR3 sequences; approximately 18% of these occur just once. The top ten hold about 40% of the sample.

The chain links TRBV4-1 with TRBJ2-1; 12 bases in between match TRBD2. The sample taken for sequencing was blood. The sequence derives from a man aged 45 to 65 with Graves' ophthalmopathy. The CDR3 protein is CASSHTSGRTNNEQFF. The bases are TGCGCCAGCAGCCATACTAGCGGGAGGACTAACAATGAGCAGTTCTTC.